This TCR beta chain was identified in a study of shared clonotypes between healthy human individuals. Notes on the study in general: Sample collection involved blood only; tissue repertoires are likely different.

Donors had no recently reported acute infections or vaccinations and were HIV-negative. Extraction of genomic DNA in unsorted samples used about 90 million PBMCs. In the original workflow: ImmunoSEQ yielded junction-only sequences lacking quality scores, so filtering differed. Assay used: immunoSEQ multiplex PCR; TCRdb lists only in-frame clones, some missing. V and J calls and clone size are those listed in that table; D and trimming were worked out from the DNA. Of about 480,000 clones in the sample, nearly 80% were seen once. On this clone: The target antigen is unknown.

Trimming removed 0 bases from V and 2 bases from J, with 9 bases in between. CDR3 length equals 14 residues. Germline CDR1 is GTSNPN and CDR2 is SVGIG (reference sequence). The chain couples TRBV30 to TRBJ2-3, with no clear D. The sequencing sample was made of PBMCs. This sequence was found in a woman aged 40 to 50 in good health. Some clones in this sample may be carry-over from other donors' samples. CDR3 nucleotides: TGTGCCTGGAGTGTAGGGCCTCTCACAGATACGCAGTATTTT. Translated: CAWSVGPLTDTQYF.